The clone carrying this TCR beta chain was observed a few times. A second PCR of 7 to 11 cycles used a sample-barcoded 5' primer and a J-beta primer mix. Each CDR3 protein gets one entry after TCRdb re-called the 5' RACE reads with MiXCR. Found here are 730,000 or so distinct CDR3 sequences, roughly 41% of them singletons; the top ten hold 20% to 25%. Donors each provided about 10 milliliters of peripheral blood. The data derive from a study of blood T cells in healthy people across ages. Across the whole study: When template switching was applied, about one barcoded beta molecule was captured per two T cells.

Trimming took off 8 bases at V and 6 bases at J, with 14 bases between the two ends. The CDR3 extends over 13 amino acids. Germline V gene data show CDR1 as SGHDN and CDR2 as FVKESK. The sample consisted of blood. V is TRBV14 and J is TRBJ2-1, with D possibly matching TRBD1 (6 bases). The sequence derives from an older woman in good health. The CDR3 sequence: CASGGHASNEQFF. CDR3 nucleotide sequence: TGTGCCAGCGGGGGACATGCGTCCAATGAGCAGTTCTTC.